These T cell receptor beta chains were read from a single sample in a study of PD-L1 blockade in urothelial cancer. The assay was immunoSEQ multiplex PCR, and TCRdb's table has in-frame clones only and misses some. The sample includes some 120,000 clones, around 89% of them seen just once. The input for sequencing was PBMCs, taken around atezolizumab (anti-PD-L1) treatment. The receptor source for this set is a man in his fifties or sixties with urothelial cancer. Each CDR3 is given with its conserved first and last residue. The order of the fields is CDR3 length, clone size, V gene, D gene, J gene, CDR3 protein, CDR3 DNA. The D gene is left open where the match is weak. Expanded clones get a size class; other rows say once, few or many, or leave the size out.

cdr3_length: 11; clone_size: -; v_call: TRBV27; d_call: -; j_call: TRBJ2-7; cdr3_aa: CATGGAYEQYF; cdr3_nt: TGTGCCACCGGAGGGGCATACGAGCAGTACTTC
cdr3_length: 15; clone_size: few; v_call: TRBV14; d_call: TRBD2; j_call: TRBJ2-7; cdr3_aa: CASSQIHGRAYEQYF; cdr3_nt: TGTGCCAGCAGCCAGATACACGGGAGGGCCTACGAGCAGTACTTC
cdr3_length: 15; clone_size: -; v_call: TRBV30; d_call: TRBD1; j_call: TRBJ2-2; cdr3_aa: CAWHRGAQVTGELFF; cdr3_nt: TGTGCCTGGCACAGGGGGGCGCAGGTCACCGGGGAGCTGTTTTTT
cdr3_length: 21; clone_size: few; v_call: TRBV27; d_call: TRBD2; j_call: TRBJ2-2; cdr3_aa: CASSPYPGRWRRGAHTGELFF; cdr3_nt: TGTGCCAGCAGTCCCTACCCCGGACGATGGCGGCGGGGGGCACACACCGGGGAGCTGTTTTTT
cdr3_length: 13; clone_size: -; v_call: TRBV6-6; d_call: -; j_call: TRBJ2-5; cdr3_aa: CASSPRQWETQYF; cdr3_nt: TGTGCCAGCAGTCCGCGACAGTGGGAGACCCAGTACTTC
cdr3_length: 15; clone_size: -; v_call: TRBV6-5; d_call: TRBD1; j_call: TRBJ2-1; cdr3_aa: CASSPYRGSYNEQFF; cdr3_nt: TGTGCCAGCAGCCCCTACAGGGGGTCCTACAATGAGCAGTTCTTC
cdr3_length: 14; clone_size: few; v_call: TRBV19; d_call: TRBD1; j_call: TRBJ1-1; cdr3_aa: CASSVRQGNTEAFF; cdr3_nt: TGTGCCAGTAGTGTACGACAGGGGAACACTGAAGCTTTCTTT
cdr3_length: 17; clone_size: -; v_call: TRBV28; d_call: -; j_call: TRBJ1-1; cdr3_aa: CASSLSSGGVMNTEAFF; cdr3_nt: TGTGCCAGCAGTTTATCCTCCGGGGGGGTTATGAACACTGAAGCTTTCTTT
cdr3_length: 17; clone_size: -; v_call: TRBV2; d_call: TRBD1; j_call: TRBJ2-5; cdr3_aa: CASSDAPGTALRETQYF; cdr3_nt: TGTGCCAGCAGTGACGCACCTGGGACAGCATTACGGGAGACCCAGTACTTC
cdr3_length: 16; clone_size: once; v_call: TRBV6-5; d_call: TRBD2; j_call: TRBJ2-7; cdr3_aa: CASSYSLAVGSYEQYF; cdr3_nt: TGTGCCAGCAGTTACTCACTAGCGGTGGGGTCCTACGAGCAGTACTTC
cdr3_length: 13; clone_size: once; v_call: TRBV7-9; d_call: TRBD1; j_call: TRBJ1-2; cdr3_aa: CASSIGQVDGYTF; cdr3_nt: TGTGCCAGCAGCATAGGACAGGTCGATGGCTACACCTTC
cdr3_length: 15; clone_size: -; v_call: TRBV25-1; d_call: -; j_call: TRBJ1-4; cdr3_aa: CASSEFRGGNEKLFF; cdr3_nt: TGTGCCAGCAGTGAATTTCGGGGTGGTAATGAAAAACTGTTTTTT
cdr3_length: 16; clone_size: -; v_call: TRBV30; d_call: TRBD2; j_call: TRBJ2-1; cdr3_aa: CAWSEGLAAYYNEQFF; cdr3_nt: TGTGCCTGGAGCGAAGGACTAGCGGCATACTACAATGAGCAGTTCTTC
cdr3_length: 12; clone_size: -; v_call: TRBV2; d_call: -; j_call: TRBJ2-7; cdr3_aa: CASSESDYEQYF; cdr3_nt: TGTGCCAGCAGTGAAAGCGACTACGAGCAGTACTTC
cdr3_length: 15; clone_size: -; v_call: TRBV9; d_call: -; j_call: TRBJ2-5; cdr3_aa: CASSVTPRGEETQYF; cdr3_nt: TGTGCCAGCAGCGTAACCCCCAGGGGAGAAGAGACCCAGTACTTC
cdr3_length: 15; clone_size: -; v_call: TRBV21-1; d_call: -; j_call: TRBJ2-1; cdr3_aa: CASSLWTSGADEQFF; cdr3_nt: TGTGCCAGCAGCCTCTGGACTAGCGGGGCGGATGAGCAGTTCTTC
cdr3_length: 15; clone_size: few; v_call: TRBV9; d_call: -; j_call: TRBJ2-3; cdr3_aa: CASSAFELDTDTQYF; cdr3_nt: TGTGCCAGCAGCGCCTTTGAGTTAGACACAGATACGCAGTATTTT
cdr3_length: 18; clone_size: -; v_call: TRBV9; d_call: TRBD2; j_call: TRBJ2-1; cdr3_aa: CASSVGVSGRSVHNEQFF; cdr3_nt: TGTGCCAGCAGCGTAGGCGTTAGCGGGAGGTCCGTCCACAATGAGCAGTTCTTC
cdr3_length: 18; clone_size: -; v_call: TRBV5-8; d_call: -; j_call: TRBJ2-3; cdr3_aa: CASSLAGTPLVGTDTQYF; cdr3_nt: TGTGCCAGCAGCTTGGCCGGGACACCTCTGGTTGGCACAGATACGCAGTATTTT
cdr3_length: 14; clone_size: once; v_call: TRBV19; d_call: TRBD1; j_call: TRBJ1-5; cdr3_aa: CASSRQGVDQPQHF; cdr3_nt: TGTGCCAGTAGTAGACAGGGGGTGGATCAGCCCCAGCATTTT
cdr3_length: 10; clone_size: -; v_call: TRBV27; d_call: -; j_call: TRBJ1-5; cdr3_aa: CASSLRPQHF; cdr3_nt: TGTGCCAGCAGTTTGCGGCCCCAGCATTTT
cdr3_length: 16; clone_size: -; v_call: TRBV28; d_call: -; j_call: TRBJ1-1; cdr3_aa: CASPPSGGDVGTEAFF; cdr3_nt: TGTGCCAGCCCTCCATCGGGGGGGGATGTGGGCACTGAAGCTTTCTTT
cdr3_length: 19; clone_size: -; v_call: TRBV5-1; d_call: TRBD1; j_call: TRBJ1-2; cdr3_aa: CASSLEGQLRSTSNYGYTF; cdr3_nt: TGCGCCAGCAGCTTGGAGGGACAGTTGAGGTCGACCAGCAACTATGGCTACACCTTC
cdr3_length: 20; clone_size: once; v_call: TRBV28; d_call: TRBD2; j_call: TRBJ2-5; cdr3_aa: CASSSAWSRGGAKNQETQYF; cdr3_nt: TGTGCCAGCAGTTCCGCTTGGAGTCGGGGGGGGGCCAAGAACCAAGAGACCCAGTACTTC
cdr3_length: 14; clone_size: -; v_call: TRBV19; d_call: -; j_call: TRBJ1-5; cdr3_aa: CASSPPSRNQPQHF; cdr3_nt: TGTGCCAGTAGTCCGCCTAGCAGAAATCAGCCCCAGCATTTT
cdr3_length: 10; clone_size: -; v_call: TRBV2; d_call: -; j_call: TRBJ2-5; cdr3_aa: CASIRETQYF; cdr3_nt: TGTGCCAGCATTAGAGAGACCCAGTACTTC
cdr3_length: 14; clone_size: -; v_call: TRBV6-1; d_call: -; j_call: TRBJ2-5; cdr3_aa: CASSVLSIQETQYF; cdr3_nt: TGTGCCAGCAGTGTGCTAAGCATCCAAGAGACCCAGTACTTC
cdr3_length: 14; clone_size: -; v_call: TRBV19; d_call: -; j_call: TRBJ1-5; cdr3_aa: CASSPRQYNQPQHF; cdr3_nt: TGTGCCAGTAGCCCCAGACAGTACAATCAGCCCCAGCATTTT
cdr3_length: 14; clone_size: -; v_call: TRBV19; d_call: TRBD1; j_call: TRBJ1-2; cdr3_aa: CASSIAGTGGGYTF; cdr3_nt: TGTGCCAGTAGTATTGCCGGGACAGGAGGTGGCTACACCTTC
cdr3_length: 13; clone_size: -; v_call: TRBV18; d_call: TRBD1; j_call: TRBJ1-3; cdr3_aa: CASSRDSGNTIYF; cdr3_nt: TGTGCCAGCTCTCGGGACAGTGGAAACACCATATATTTT
cdr3_length: 15; clone_size: once; v_call: TRBV14; d_call: -; j_call: TRBJ2-7; cdr3_aa: CASSQDVGLAYEQYF; cdr3_nt: TGTGCCAGCAGCCAAGATGTGGGACTTGCCTACGAGCAGTACTTC